Listed here are 20 T cell receptor beta chains from one sample, sequenced in a study of response to subunit inactivated influenza vaccine. TCRdb used MiXCR to reprocess the RT-PCR reads, holding one entry per CDR3 protein. The top ten hold 13% of the sample, which has 500,000 to 600,000 distinct CDR3 sequences, 6% to 9% seen once. The material sequenced was PBMCs from blood, taken less than 25 months after vaccination. The receptors stem from a man aged 50-75 years who received an inactivated influenza vaccine.

This clonotype came up many times. The chain uses TRBV21-1 and TRBJ2-1. TRBV21-1 is a pseudogene. The CDR3 totals 19 residues. This chain's CDR3 is CASSKDRVGRFSDGNEQFF. In nucleotides, the CDR3 is TGTGCCAGCAGCAAAGATAGAGTTGGACGCTTTTCGGATGGTAATGAGCAGTTCTTC.

At least ten counts were recorded for this clonotype. V usage is TRBV6-1 and J usage is TRBJ1-5, with 9 bases fitting TRBD1. The CDR3 totals 18 residues. The V segment lost 3 bases and the J segment 1 base; nucleotides outside the gene matches: 10. Germline V gene lookup returns CDR1 MNHNS and CDR2 SASEGT. The chain's CDR3 is CASSDLRTGVMSNQPQHF. CDR3 DNA sequence: TGTGCCAGCAGTGATCTACGGACAGGGGTGATGAGCAATCAGCCCCAGCATTTT.

This clonotype came up a few times. The CDR3 region has the DNA TGCGCCACTCGCTCGAAGGAAAATGGGGGTTCGGCTTTCTTT. It codes for CATRSKENGGSAFF. This chain connects TRBV4-1 to TRBJ1-1; tentative D call: TRBD1 (5 bases). V shed 10 bases and J shed 11 bases, with 26 bases lying between them. Germline V lookup: CDR1 MGHRA, CDR2 YSYEKL. The CDR3 is 14 residues long.

The gene calls are TRBV4-2 and TRBJ1-1, with no clear D. The V end was cut by 7 bases, the J end by 7 bases, with 10 bases between. Germline assignment: CDR1 LGHNA and CDR2 YNFKEQ. The CDR3 runs 11 residues. The CDR3, as DNA: TGTGCCAGCACCTCGAGTGGTGAAGCTTTCTTT. Its translation is CASTSSGEAFF.

Ten or more counts support this clonotype. This chain uses TRBV28 with TRBJ1-2; D unresolved. The CDR3 spans 11 residues. The germline V gene encodes CDR1 MDHEN and CDR2 SYDVKM. V was clipped by 10 bases and J by 4 bases, with 10 bases between them. The CDR3: CATRGLYGYTF. The DNA for the CDR3 is TGTGCCACCCGCGGTCTCTATGGCTACACCTTC.

The chain joins TRBV12-3 or TRBV12-4 to TRBJ2-3; 13 bases are a match to TRBD2. CDR3 size: 19 residues. CDR3 bases: TGTACCCGCAGTTCGCACGGGACTAGCGGGAAGCGGGTCACAGATACGCAGTATTTT. Translating it yields CTRSSHGTSGKRVTDTQYF.

This clonotype was observed many times. V gene TRBV20-1 combines with J gene TRBJ2-1; TRBD1 might be the D (6 bases). CDR1 is DFQATT and CDR2 is SNEGSKA in the germline V gene (reference sequence). This CDR3 spans 13 amino acids. The V end was cut by 2 bases, the J end by 8 bases, with 13 bases between. CDR3 amino acids: CSARRRDTHEQFF. Written as DNA, the CDR3 is TGCAGTGCTAGACGCCGGGACACCCATGAGCAGTTCTTC.

This clonotype was recorded a few times. The chain couples TRBV20-1 to TRBJ2-7; TRBD2 might be the D (6 bases). Germline V CDR1 and CDR2: DFQATT, SNEGSKA (reference sequence). The V and J ends lost 0 bases and 5 bases respectively, with 23 bases between them. The CDR3 runs 17 residues. Here the CDR3 DNA reads TGCAGTGCTAGAGATCCGGCGGCGGGACGAGGTTTCCACGAGCAGTACTTC. Amino acids: CSARDPAAGRGFHEQYF.

With regard to this clonotype: Since a much larger clone is just one base distant, this may be a read error. The CDR3 ends on some other residue instead of the conserved phenylalanine or tryptophan, so this is likely a read error. V gene TRBV5-1 combines with J gene TRBJ2-7; 10 bases are shared with TRBD1. CDR1 and CDR2 from the germline V gene are SGHRS and YFSETQ. The CDR3 runs to 16 residues. The V segment lost 0 bases and the J segment 4 bases; nucleotides outside the gene matches: 7. CDR3 sequence reads: CASSLAPGQGLYEQYL. Written as DNA, the CDR3 is TGCGCCAGCAGCTTGGCCCCGGGACAGGGGTTGTACGAGCAGTACCTC.

The chain couples TRBV3-1 to TRBJ1-2; tentatively, D is TRBD1 (6 bases). Per the germline V gene, CDR1 is LGHDT and CDR2 is YNNKEL (reference sequence). The CDR3 contains 14 residues. Deletions cut 3 bases from V and 2 bases from J, with 10 bases between. The CDR3 loop reads CASSHRTVNYGYTF. The CDR3 nucleotides read TGTGCCAGCAGCCATAGGACAGTAAACTATGGCTACACCTTC.

The sample holds a few counts of this clonotype. The gene calls are TRBV6-2 or TRBV6-3 and TRBJ1-1, with D unresolved. Germline assignment: CDR1 MNHEY and CDR2 SVGEGT. Trimming removed 2 bases at V and 7 bases at J, with 11 bases between. This CDR3 has 13 amino acids. CDR3 DNA sequence: TGTGCCAGCAGTTACCGCGTCAATTATGAAGCTTTCTTT. It yields the protein CASSYRVNYEAFF.

CDR3 amino acids: CASSRDGIPYEQYF. In DNA form, the CDR3 reads TGTGCCAGCAGTAGGGACGGAATACCCTACGAGCAGTACTTC. The chain carries TRBV6-1 and TRBJ2-7; D possibly uses TRBD1 or TRBD2 (5 bases each). This CDR3 region has 14 residues. The ends were cut back, 5 bases at V and 2 bases at J, with 13 bases in the middle. Germline V gene data show CDR1 as MNHNS and CDR2 as SASEGT.

The chain uses TRBV21-1 and TRBJ1-5; the D call in the table, TRBD1, was not verified against the DNA. TRBV21-1 is marked as a pseudogene. The CDR3 extends over 19 amino acids. The CDR3 loop is CASRDIDRGRGNSNQPQHF. The CDR3 DNA follows: TGTGCCAGCAGAGATATCGACAGGGGGCGCGGGAATTCCAATCAGCCCCAGCATTTT.

This clonotype was seen a handful of times. The junction does not match germline at one end; this may be a read error. The chain employs TRBV6-1 and TRBJ2-7, with 10 bases that match TRBD2. The germline gives CDR1 MNHNS, CDR2 SASEGT. CDR3 length: 14 amino acids. CDR3 DNA: TGTGCCAGCAGGGAAGCGGGAGGGTCCTACGAGCAGTACTTC. This codes for CASREAGGSYEQYF.

This clonotype was observed a single time. The chain has TRBV12-3 or TRBV12-4 and TRBJ2-5; TRBD2 might be the D (7 bases). V was clipped by 3 bases and J by 5 bases, with 16 bases between them. This CDR3 region has 15 residues. CDR3 residues: CASSFLRGGDETQYF. The CDR3 DNA sequence: TGTGCCAGCAGTTTTCTTCGCGGGGGCGACGAGACCCAGTACTTC.

The CDR3: CASSVQAVNSPLHF. CDR3 in DNA: TGTGCCAGCAGCGTGCAGGCAGTTAATTCACCCCTCCACTTT. The chain joins TRBV9 to TRBJ1-6; no firm D call. Looked up from germline, CDR1 is SGDLS and CDR2 is YYNGEE. V lost 2 bases, J lost 6 bases, and 9 bases lay in between. The CDR3 spans 14 residues. Filled out from reference TRBV9 and TRBJ1-6, the complete variable domain reads DSGVTQTPKHLITATGQRVTLRCSPRSGDLSVYWYQQSLDQGLQFLIQYYNGEERAKGNILERFSAQQFPDLHSELNLSSLELGDSALYFCASSVQAVNSPLHFGNGTRLTVT.

The chain joins TRBV27 to TRBJ1-1; D gene unclear. Germline assignment: CDR1 MNHEY and CDR2 SMNVEV (reference sequence). V shed 0 bases and J shed 8 bases, with 19 bases lying between them. This CDR3 is 16 amino acids long. The CDR3, as DNA: TGTGCCAGCAGTTTATCACCAGGTTGGGTAGGACTCGAAGCTTTCTTT. Translating gives CASSLSPGWVGLEAFF.

This clonotype was counted only a few times. This chain joins TRBV7-2 and TRBJ2-3; 12 bases match TRBD2. CDR3 length: 17 residues. V was clipped by 0 bases and J by 7 bases; unmatched bases: 8. CDR1 is SGHTA and CDR2 is FQGNSA in the germline V gene. CDR3 DNA: TGTGCCAGCAGCTTAGCGACTAGCGGGAGAGCCATAAATACGCAGTATTTT. Translating gives CASSLATSGRAINTQYF.

The table lists this clonotype with many counts. This chain connects TRBV10-3 to TRBJ1-1, with D perhaps TRBD1 (5 bases). Germline V gives CDR1 ENHRY, CDR2 SYGVKD. V was trimmed by 10 bases and J by 3 bases, leaving 24 bases between them. The CDR3 has 16 amino acids. Here the CDR3 DNA reads TGTGCCACCAGGTCGCGGACACAAGGGCTTGACACTGAAGCTTTCTTT. The encoded protein is CATRSRTQGLDTEAFF.

This clonotype was seen more than once but under ten times. J is TRBJ1-2 and V is TRBV7-9; 9 bases are a match to TRBD1. This CDR3 spans 15 amino acids. V lost 1 base to trimming and J lost 6 bases; unmatched junction nucleotides: 6. Per germline, CDR1 SEHNR and CDR2 FQNEAQ (reference sequence). The CDR3 sequence is CASSLVLTGGDGYTF. The DNA for the CDR3 is TGTGCCAGCAGCTTAGTCCTAACAGGGGGCGATGGCTACACCTTC.